The sequence of this T cell receptor (beta chain) was determined in a study of cytomegalovirus exposure and HLA in healthy donors. Study observations and caveats: Only CMV serostatus was available as immune exposure information. Per published accounts, TCR beta sequences correctly predicted the HLA-A and HLA-B alleles of most subjects. About 90% or about 30% of the time was how often most TCR beta V segments were productive, according to an earlier analysis.

Germline CDR1 reads WNHNN; CDR2 reads SYGVQD (reference sequence). There are 15 residues in the CDR3. The V and J ends lost 2 bases and 2 bases respectively, with 10 bases between them. Though probably carrying unrecorded immune exposures, donors were nominally healthy at sampling. PCR primers comprised 60 Vbeta and 13 Jbeta primers. The method was immunoSEQ multiplex PCR; TCRdb's version includes in-frame clones alone and lacks a portion of them. In the table there are about 63,000 clones, about 75% of which are singletons. Points on this clone: Antigen: not known.

The source of this sequence is a woman between 40 and 55 years old in good health and CMV-seropositive. Source material: PBMCs. The chain links TRBV10-1 to TRBJ1-3; D is undetermined. The CDR3 coding sequence is TGCGCCAGCAGTGAGGGCATCCAAACTGGAAACACCATATATTTT. Encoded protein: CASSEGIQTGNTIYF.